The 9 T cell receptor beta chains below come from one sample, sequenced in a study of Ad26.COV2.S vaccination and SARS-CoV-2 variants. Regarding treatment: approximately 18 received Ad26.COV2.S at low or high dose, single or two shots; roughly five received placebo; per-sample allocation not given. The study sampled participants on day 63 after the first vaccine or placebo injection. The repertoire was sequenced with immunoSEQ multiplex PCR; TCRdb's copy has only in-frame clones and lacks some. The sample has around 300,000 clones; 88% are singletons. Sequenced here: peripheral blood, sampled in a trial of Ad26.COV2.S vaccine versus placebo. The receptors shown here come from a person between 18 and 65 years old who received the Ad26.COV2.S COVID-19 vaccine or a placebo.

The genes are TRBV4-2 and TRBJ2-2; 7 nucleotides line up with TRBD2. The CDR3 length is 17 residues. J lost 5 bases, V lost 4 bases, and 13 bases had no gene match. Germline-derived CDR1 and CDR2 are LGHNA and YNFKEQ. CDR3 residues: CASSLTQGGRETGELFF. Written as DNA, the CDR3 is TGTGCCAGCAGCCTCACCCAGGGCGGGAGAGAAACCGGGGAGCTGTTTTTT.

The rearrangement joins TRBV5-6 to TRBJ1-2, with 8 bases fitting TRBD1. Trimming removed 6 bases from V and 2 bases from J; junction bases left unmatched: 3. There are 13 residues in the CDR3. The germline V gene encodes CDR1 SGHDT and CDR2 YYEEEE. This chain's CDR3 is CASTRQGNYGYTF. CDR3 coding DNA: TGTGCCAGCACTCGACAGGGGAACTATGGCTACACCTTC.

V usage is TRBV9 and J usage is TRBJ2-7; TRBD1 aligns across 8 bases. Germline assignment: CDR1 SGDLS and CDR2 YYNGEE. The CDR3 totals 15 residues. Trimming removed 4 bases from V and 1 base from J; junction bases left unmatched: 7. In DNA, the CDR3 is TGTGCCAGCAGCCCCACAGGGGGACCTTCCTACGAGCAGTACTTC. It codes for CASSPTGGPSYEQYF.

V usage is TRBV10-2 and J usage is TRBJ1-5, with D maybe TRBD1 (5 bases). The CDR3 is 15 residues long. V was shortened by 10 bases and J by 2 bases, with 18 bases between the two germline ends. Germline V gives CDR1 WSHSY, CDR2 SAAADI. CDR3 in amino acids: CATQVRGLGNQPQHF. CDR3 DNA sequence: TGCGCCACCCAGGTGAGGGGCCTTGGCAATCAGCCCCAGCATTTT.

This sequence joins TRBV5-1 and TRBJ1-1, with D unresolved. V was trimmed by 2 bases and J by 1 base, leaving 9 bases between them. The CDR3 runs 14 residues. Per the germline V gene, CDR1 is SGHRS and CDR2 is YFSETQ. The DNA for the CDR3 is TGCGCCAGCAGCTTCTCAGACACGAACACTGAAGCTTTCTTT. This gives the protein CASSFSDTNTEAFF.

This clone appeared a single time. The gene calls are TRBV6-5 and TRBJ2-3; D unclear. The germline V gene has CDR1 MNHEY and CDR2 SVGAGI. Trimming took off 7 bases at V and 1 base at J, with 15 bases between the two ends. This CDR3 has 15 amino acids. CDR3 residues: CASTQGWARTDTQYF. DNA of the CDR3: TGTGCCAGCACCCAAGGCTGGGCTCGCACAGATACGCAGTATTTT.

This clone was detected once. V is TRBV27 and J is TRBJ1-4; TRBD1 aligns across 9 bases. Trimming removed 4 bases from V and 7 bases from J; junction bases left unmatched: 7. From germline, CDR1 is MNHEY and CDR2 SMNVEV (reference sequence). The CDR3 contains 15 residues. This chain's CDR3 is CASSSYDRGIEKLFF. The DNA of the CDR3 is TGTGCCAGCAGTTCCTATGACAGGGGGATTGAAAAACTGTTTTTT.

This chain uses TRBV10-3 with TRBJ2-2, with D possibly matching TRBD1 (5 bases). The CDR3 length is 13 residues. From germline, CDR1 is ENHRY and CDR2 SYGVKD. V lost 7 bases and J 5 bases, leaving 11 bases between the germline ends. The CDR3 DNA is TGTGCCATCACCCAAGGGGATACCGGGGAGCTGTTTTTT. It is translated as CAITQGDTGELFF.

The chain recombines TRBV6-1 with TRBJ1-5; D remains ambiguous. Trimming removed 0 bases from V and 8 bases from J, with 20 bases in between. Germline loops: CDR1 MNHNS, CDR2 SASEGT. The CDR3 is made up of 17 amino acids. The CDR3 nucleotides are TGTGCCAGCAGTGAAGCGGTTGGTTTTCGGGGTCGAAAGCCCCAGCATTTT. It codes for CASSEAVGFRGRKPQHF.